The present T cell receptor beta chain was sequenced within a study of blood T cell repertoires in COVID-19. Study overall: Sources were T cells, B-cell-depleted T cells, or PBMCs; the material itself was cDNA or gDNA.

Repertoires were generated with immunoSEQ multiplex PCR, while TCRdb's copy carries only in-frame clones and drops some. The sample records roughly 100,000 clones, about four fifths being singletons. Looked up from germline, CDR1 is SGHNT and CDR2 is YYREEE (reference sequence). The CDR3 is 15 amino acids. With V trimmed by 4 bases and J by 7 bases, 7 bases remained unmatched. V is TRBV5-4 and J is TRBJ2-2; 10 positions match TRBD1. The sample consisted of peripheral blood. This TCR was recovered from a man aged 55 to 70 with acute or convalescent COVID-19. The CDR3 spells CASSLDRGHGGELFF. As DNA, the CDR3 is TGTGCCAGCAGCCTCGACAGGGGGCACGGCGGGGAGCTGTTTTTT.